This T cell receptor beta chain was recorded in a study of blood T cell repertoires in COVID-19. Background on the study: Sample material is recorded as cDNA or gDNA derived from T cells, B-cell-depleted T cells, or PBMCs.

Seattle's enrolled individuals joined amid active infection and were then monitored longitudinally. Profiling relied on immunoSEQ multiplex PCR, and the TCRdb table lists in-frame clones only, not all of them. The sample consists of about 300,000 clones, around nine tenths of them appearing once. CDR1 is LGHNA, CDR2 YSLEER, per germline. The CDR3 contains 14 residues. V was trimmed by 1 base and J by 5 bases, leaving 11 bases between them. The sequence was obtained from a woman in her thirties with COVID-19, enrolled during active disease. The sample comprised peripheral blood. The chain uses TRBV4-3 and TRBJ1-1; D gene unclear. The CDR3 DNA reads TGCGCCAGCAGCCAAGCGGCGGTGCGAACTGAAGCTTTCTTT. It encodes CASSQAAVRTEAFF.